This TCR beta chain was obtained from a study of monozygotic twins with inflammatory bowel disease (dated by TCRdb to about 2019). With regard to the full study: A total of 28 monozygotic twin pairs were included in the full study, comprising nine German pairs (four IBD-concordant, five IBD-discordant) and 19 IBD-discordant Danish pairs. Within discordant pairs, disease-associated traits were sought mainly by comparing IBD patients with their genetically identical healthy co-twins. Each individual had, on average, about 151 000 unique TCRalpha sequences and 181 000 unique TCRbeta sequences available for analysis. Broad study findings and their caveats: No single strong signal or clonotype linked to IBD turned up in the results, so the idea that one exists was not supported. No difference in repertoire similarity was observed between concordant and discordant twins, possibly owing to limited statistical power. Compared with healthy twins, IBD patients shared fewer clonotypes with other individuals, and the difference was most pronounced in patients with signs of disease activity. Differing immunosuppressive treatments among patients may have added background noise and inter-individual variability to the repertoires. A decrease in TCRbeta repertoire diversity, as measured by inverse Simpson index, was observed in IBD patients compared with their healthy co-twins. Different T cell subtypes could not be distinguished in the analysis.

From the germline V gene, CDR1 is MNHNS and CDR2 is SASEGT. Spanning cysteine to phenylalanine, the CDR3 consists of 15 amino acids. No DNA accompanies this entry. About this clonotype itself: Its antigen remains unidentified.

The receptor library was made with 5' RACE. For each TCR library, approximately 3,700 ng of total RNA was used. cDNA was synthesized with SMARTScribe reverse transcriptase in eight separate reactions per sample. During cDNA synthesis, unique molecular identifiers containing a 6-nucleotide sample barcode were introduced by template switching. Two nested PCRs of roughly 16 and 10 cycles amplified the TCRalpha and TCRbeta cDNA, and bead purification followed each PCR. Before amplification, cDNA was treated with uracil DNA-glycosylase and purified using the QIAquick PCR purification kit. The second PCR added Illumina TruSeq-compatible adapters along with sample-specific barcodes. Library quality and concentration were checked on TapeStation and Qubit, and libraries were pooled at about 5 ng each. The pooled libraries were sequenced with 2 x 100 bp reads and custom sequencing primers on an Illumina HiSeq2500 single-index Rapid Run. Concerning the study's data processing: PCR and sequencing errors were corrected by UMI-based consensus assembly using MiGEC version 1.2.6. V(D)J alignment, clonotype assembly and CDR3 extraction were performed with MiXCR version 2.1.1. To normalise gene usage, clonotype sharing and MAIT/NKT TCR abundance, the top 1000, 10 000 and 20 000 clonotypes in each sample were analysed. Diversity was computed as the inverse Simpson index with the vegan R package after downsampling to 27 000 UMIs. Paired Mann-Whitney U tests on discordant twin pairs were used, with Benjamini-Hochberg multiple-testing correction. The reads were reprocessed in TCRdb, with one entry per CDR3 protein sequence and no accompanying DNA. TCRdb, not the authors, supplied the V and J calls. The sample's records list fewer than 400,000 distinct CDR3 sequences. Of the sample, 5.6% is held by the ten largest clones.

From each donor, an approximately 2.5 ml peripheral blood sample was collected into PAXgene tubes and kept at -80 degrees C. Without T cell sorting, total RNA was isolated from whole blood using the PAXgene blood miRNA kit on an automated QIAcube. Deep TCRalpha and TCRbeta repertoire profiling with unique molecular barcoding was performed on peripheral blood of monozygotic twin pairs concordant or discordant for inflammatory bowel disease. Smoking habits were recorded for all twin pairs, and each individual was classified as a current, former or never smoker. Sequenced material: blood. The chain employs TRBV6-1 and TRBJ2-7; TCRdb returns TRBD2, unconfirmable since there is no DNA. This clonotype was sampled from a human donor with ulcerative colitis or Crohn's disease, or a healthy co-twin of an affected twin (not recorded which). The CDR3 sequence is CASSSTGTSSYEQYF.